This paragraph covers one T cell receptor beta chain sequence. Its cognate antigen is unknown. CDR1 is DFQATT and CDR2 is SNEGSKA in the germline V gene (reference sequence). V lost 1 base to trimming and J lost 8 bases; unmatched junction nucleotides: 10. The CDR3 spans 14 residues. The sample belongs to a study of response to subunit inactivated influenza vaccine. Overall study results and limits: Few additional T cells are recruited per seasonal influenza vaccination, authors suggested.

TCRdb itself ran the RT-PCR reads through MiXCR, one entry per CDR3 protein. In the table there are some 640,000 distinct CDR3 sequences, about 15% of which are singletons. The sequence was collected from a man aged 50-60 years who received an inactivated influenza vaccine. The chain employs TRBV20-1 and TRBJ1-2, with 7 bases matching TRBD1. This specimen consisted of PBMCs from blood, obtained 14 to 15 days before vaccination. This chain's CDR3 is CSARGDSPSKGYTF. The CDR3 nucleotides read TGCAGTGCTAGAGGGGACAGTCCCTCTAAAGGCTACACCTTC.